A single sample gave rise to the 9 T cell receptor beta chains below, sequenced in a study of T-cell memory formation after mild COVID-19. TCRdb redid the calling of the 5' RACE reads with MiXCR, one entry per CDR3 protein. The sample has 470,000 or so distinct CDR3 sequences, over 15% seen once. The sequencing input was PBMCs or a T cell subset sorted from them (not recorded which). All receptors derive from an adult woman who had mild COVID-19 (a few samples of this study predate the infection). Cell type and time point are not known.

In its sample, this clonotype was seen a few times. The rearrangement uses TRBV6-2 or TRBV6-3 and TRBJ2-3; D is uncertain. The V end was cut by 4 bases, the J end by 2 bases, with 7 bases between. The CDR3 has 13 amino acids. Germline V CDR1 and CDR2: MNHEY, SVGEGT. The CDR3 here is CASSSRDTDTQYF. Written as DNA, the CDR3 is TGTGCCAGCAGTTCTAGGGACACAGATACGCAGTATTTT.

This chain connects TRBV20-1 to TRBJ1-1; D not resolved. The CDR3 totals 10 residues. With 4 bases removed from V and 5 bases from J, the gap between germline ends came to 5 bases. Per germline, CDR1 DFQATT and CDR2 SNEGSKA (reference sequence). The CDR3 DNA reads TGCAGTGCTACCCGGACTGAAGCTTTCTTT. It is translated as CSATRTEAFF.

This clonotype was detected ten times or more. The V and J genes are TRBV3-1 and TRBJ2-3, with D possibly matching TRBD2 (6 bases). V lost 1 base and J lost 6, with 14 bases in between. This CDR3 has 15 amino acids. Germline CDR1 and CDR2: LGHDT and YNNKEL (reference sequence). For the CDR3, the DNA is TGTGCCAGCAGCCAAGTCGGGGGTCGGGTGGATACGCAGTATTTT. It translates to CASSQVGGRVDTQYF.

This clonotype turned up a few times. The chain uses TRBV24-1 and TRBJ2-3, with 13 bases aligning to TRBD2. This CDR3 region has 17 residues. The V segment lost 2 bases and the J segment 5 bases; nucleotides outside the gene matches: 6. Germline CDR1 and CDR2: KGHDR and SFDVKD. The DNA for the CDR3 is TGTGCCACCAGTGATTCTCGGACTAGCGGGGGCCGAGATACGCAGTATTTT. Translated: CATSDSRTSGGRDTQYF.

The chain couples TRBV3-1 to TRBJ2-7; 7 nucleotides agree with TRBD2. The CDR3 runs to 14 residues. The germline CDR1 and CDR2 sequences are LGHDT and YNNKEL (reference sequence). The V segment lost 1 base and the J segment 7 bases; nucleotides outside the gene matches: 7. The CDR3 coding sequence is TGTGCCAGCAGCCAAGTTCCCGGAGCGGGGGAGCAGTACTTC. Its protein product is CASSQVPGAGEQYF.

This clonotype was recorded a few times. V gene TRBV20-1 combines with J gene TRBJ2-3; 10 bases match TRBD2. This CDR3 comprises 16 residues. CDR1 is DFQATT, CDR2 SNEGSKA, per germline (reference sequence). J gave up 3 bases and V 3 bases, and 9 bases lay outside the gene matches. CDR3 amino acids: CSASMLAGVGTDTQYF. CDR3 bases: TGCAGTGCTAGCATGCTAGCGGGAGTTGGGACAGATACGCAGTATTTT.

The rearrangement joins TRBV6-5 to TRBJ2-5, with D perhaps TRBD1 (5 bases). The CDR3 contains 15 residues. Germline lookup yields CDR1 MNHEY and CDR2 SVGAGI. The V and J ends lost 2 bases and 5 bases respectively, with 15 bases between them. In nucleotides, the CDR3 is TGTGCCAGCAGTTACGCCTACAGGATCGGCGAGACCCAGTACTTC. Amino acid sequence: CASSYAYRIGETQYF.

This clonotype has a handful of counts. V is TRBV10-3 and J is TRBJ2-3, with a tentative D call TRBD1 (6 bases). This CDR3 spans 16 amino acids. V was pared by 7 bases and J by 5 bases, with 22 bases between. CDR1 is ENHRY and CDR2 is SYGVKD in the germline V gene. The CDR3, as DNA: TGTGCCATCATCCGCCCAGGGGCTATCTGGATAGATACGCAGTATTTT. Translated: CAIIRPGAIWIDTQYF.

This clonotype was recorded a few times. This chain connects TRBV6-2 or TRBV6-3 to TRBJ2-7; TRBD1 matches 7 bases. Germline CDR1 reads MNHEY; CDR2 reads SVGEGT. This CDR3 has 15 residues. With V trimmed by 2 bases and J by 5 bases, 9 bases remained unmatched. The CDR3 bases are TGTGCCAGCAGTTACCCGACAGGGTCGGCGCACGAGCAGTACTTC. It translates to CASSYPTGSAHEQYF.